Presented here are 27 T cell receptor beta chains from one specimen sequenced in a study of OX40 agonist ivuxolimab in advanced cancers. Method: immunoSEQ multiplex PCR; TCRdb's copy keeps in-frame clones and lacks some. The table lists tens of thousands of clones, about 93% of them singletons. The sample in question was CD4+ or CD8+ T cells sorted from blood, obtained in a trial of the OX40 agonist ivuxolimab. These receptors were taken from an adult with an advanced solid tumor such as melanoma, head and neck, liver or kidney cancer.

A few counts support this clone. CDR3 in DNA: TGTGCCAGCAGAGACCGGGACAAAGCTGGCTACGAGCAGTACTTC. This encodes CASRDRDKAGYEQYF. The chain couples TRBV4-2 to TRBJ2-7; D perhaps matches TRBD1 (6 bases). The CDR3 extends over 15 amino acids. The germline gives CDR1 LGHNA, CDR2 YNFKEQ. Trimming pared 6 bases from V and 3 bases from J, leaving 18 bases between.

This chain joins TRBV19 and TRBJ2-7; 9 bases agree with TRBD2. CDR1 is LNHDA, CDR2 SQIVND, per germline (reference sequence). CDR3 size: 15 residues. V was clipped by 5 bases and J by 3 bases; unmatched bases: 8. CDR3 in DNA: TGTGCCAGTAGTTTATATAGCGGGAGTAGCTACGAGCAGTACTTC. Translated, it gives CASSLYSGSSYEQYF.

This clone was detected only once. The chain combines TRBV9 with TRBJ1-5, with a tentative D call TRBD1 (6 bases). V lost 2 bases and J 6 bases, leaving 15 bases between the germline ends. The CDR3 sequence is 15 residues long. Looked up from germline, CDR1 is SGDLS and CDR2 is YYNGEE. CDR3 amino acids: CASSVRERGSQPQHF. The CDR3 bases are TGTGCCAGCAGCGTCAGGGAGAGGGGGAGTCAGCCCCAGCATTTT.

This sequence joins TRBV4-3 and TRBJ2-1, with D hard to call. Trimming left V 0 bases short and J 8 bases short, with 8 bases between. The CDR3 loop spans 13 amino acids. Germline CDR1 is LGHNA and CDR2 is YSLEER. CDR3 region: CASSQDRAYEQFF. In DNA, the CDR3 is TGCGCCAGCAGCCAAGATCGGGCCTATGAGCAGTTCTTC.

The chain combines TRBV27 with TRBJ2-5; possible D gene TRBD2, 6 bases. In germline, CDR1 is MNHEY, CDR2 SMNVEV (reference sequence). V dropped 4 bases and J dropped 5 bases, with 23 bases sitting between them. This CDR3 comprises 17 residues. CDR3 DNA: TGTGCCAGCAGTTCGGAGGGATGGGAAGTTAGAAAGGAGACCCAGTACTTC. It encodes CASSSEGWEVRKETQYF.

V gene TRBV29-1 combines with J gene TRBJ1-2; the D gene is possibly TRBD1 (6 bases). In germline, CDR1 is SQVTM, CDR2 ANQGSEA. The CDR3 is 13 residues long. V lost 6 bases, J lost 2 bases, and 13 bases lay in between. The CDR3 bases are TGCAGCGTGAAGGACAGACGAAACTATGGCTACACCTTC. It yields the protein CSVKDRRNYGYTF.

The CDR3 DNA follows: TGTGCCAGCAGCCCCGGGGCTAGCCTTAATACGCAGTATTTT. Translated: CASSPGASLNTQYF. The V gene is TRBV13, the J gene TRBJ2-3, with D perhaps given as TRBD1 or TRBD2 (5 bases each). Germline V lookup: CDR1 PRHDT, CDR2 FYEKMQ (reference sequence). Trimming pared 5 bases from V and 7 bases from J, leaving 16 bases between. The CDR3 loop spans 14 amino acids. Filled out from reference TRBV13 and TRBJ2-3, the complete variable domain reads AAGVIQSPRHLIKEKRETATLKCYPIPRHDTVYWYQQGPGQDPQFLISFYEKMQSDKGSIPDRFSAQQFSDYHSELNMSSLELGDSALYFCASSPGASLNTQYFGPGTRLTVL.

The chain recombines TRBV28 with TRBJ1-5; 10 bases match TRBD1. The CDR3 is 14 amino acids. CDR1 MDHEN and CDR2 SYDVKM come from the germline V gene. After removal of 3 bases from V and 6 bases from J, the junction contained 2 bases not matched to a gene. CDR3 coding DNA: TGTGCCAGCAGTTTTGGGACAGGGGTTCAGCCCCAGCATTTT. It codes for CASSFGTGVQPQHF.

V usage is TRBV7-6 and J usage is TRBJ2-1; maybe TRBD1 (5 bases). CDR3 size: 12 residues. In germline, CDR1 is SGHVS, CDR2 FNYEAQ. The ends were cut back, 6 bases at V and 8 bases at J, with 11 bases in the middle. The CDR3 sequence is CASSIRGDEQFF. The CDR3 nucleotides read TGTGCCAGCAGTATTAGGGGTGATGAGCAGTTCTTC.

V and J are TRBV15 and TRBJ2-7; no reliable D call. The V gene lost 0 bases and the J gene lost 3 bases, with 3 bases spanning the gap. The length of the CDR3 is 12 residues. Germline CDR1 and CDR2: LNHNV and YYDKDF (reference sequence). Here the CDR3 DNA reads TGTGCCACCAGCAGAGATTTCTACGAGCAGTACTTC. Its translation: CATSRDFYEQYF. Full variable domain (rest looked up from reference TRBV15 and TRBJ2-7): DAMVIQNPRYQVTQFGKPVTLSCSQTLNHNVMYWYQQKSSQAPKLLFHYYDKDFNNEADTPDNFQSRRPNTSFCFLDIRSPGLGDTAMYLCATSRDFYEQYFGPGTRLTVT.

In its sample, this clone was seen once. The chain carries TRBV5-6 and TRBJ2-5; D gene ambiguous. The CDR3 is made up of 14 amino acids. V was cut by 2 bases and J by 5 bases, with 13 bases left in between. Germline CDR1 is SGHDT and CDR2 is YYEEEE. The CDR3, as DNA: TGTGCCAGCAGCTTCGACTGGGCCGGGGAGACCCAGTACTTC. Protein sequence: CASSFDWAGETQYF.

This rearrangement joins TRBV28 to TRBJ1-1, with D hard to call. Germline loops: CDR1 MDHEN, CDR2 SYDVKM. V was pared by 5 bases and J by 0 bases, with 4 bases between. The CDR3 has 12 residues. As DNA, the CDR3 is TGTGCCAGCAGTCTGATGAACACTGAAGCTTTCTTT. Amino acids: CASSLMNTEAFF.

This chain uses TRBV13 with TRBJ1-2; possible D gene TRBD1, 6 bases. V gave up 5 bases and J gave up 5 bases, with 9 bases separating them. The CDR3 loop spans 12 amino acids. The germline CDR1 and CDR2 sequences are PRHDT and FYEKMQ (reference sequence). The CDR3 reads CASSPQGYGYTF. The CDR3 coding sequence is TGTGCCAGCAGCCCACAGGGATATGGCTACACCTTC.

The chain has TRBV4-1 and TRBJ2-7, with 9 positions matching TRBD1. V gave up 2 bases and J gave up 4 bases; unmatched junction bases: 3. This CDR3 contains 14 residues. Germline CDR1 reads MGHRA; CDR2 reads YSYEKL. The CDR3 DNA reads as TGCGCCAGCAGCCAAAAACAGGGGGCATACGAGCAGTACTTC. This sequence encodes CASSQKQGAYEQYF.

This sequence joins TRBV28 and TRBJ1-1; D may be TRBD1 (6 bases). The CDR3 is made up of 14 amino acids. Germline V gene sequence: CDR1 MDHEN, CDR2 SYDVKM. The V gene lost 6 bases and the J gene lost 0 bases, with 11 bases spanning the gap. The CDR3 nucleotides read TGTGCCAGCAGCTGGGACATTTTGAACACTGAAGCTTTCTTT. Translating it yields CASSWDILNTEAFF. The complete variable domain, with remaining parts taken from reference TRBV28 and TRBJ1-1, reads DVKVTQSSRYLVKRTGEKVFLECVQDMDHENMFWYRQDPGLGLRLIYFSYDVKMKEKGDIPEGYSVSREKKERFSLILESASTNQTSMYLCASSWDILNTEAFFGQGTRLTVV.

The genes are TRBV29-1 and TRBJ1-5; the D is unclear. The CDR3 totals 14 residues. Trimming left V 4 bases short and J 0 bases short, with 10 bases between. Germline V lookup: CDR1 SQVTM, CDR2 ANQGSEA. CDR3 in DNA: TGCAGCGTTGCGATGGGGTTTAGCAATCAGCCCCAGCATTTT. Translation: CSVAMGFSNQPQHF.

The V and J genes are TRBV5-1 and TRBJ2-7, with D tentatively TRBD1 (6 bases). This CDR3 has 14 residues. Trimming shortened V by 0 bases and J by 6 bases, and 13 bases separated the two germline ends. CDR1 and CDR2 (germline): SGHRS, YFSETQ. CDR3 protein: CASSLAGATGEQYF. The CDR3 DNA follows: TGCGCCAGCAGCTTGGCAGGGGCGACTGGCGAGCAGTACTTC.

The chain is built from TRBV20-1 and TRBJ2-5; D gene unclear. This CDR3 comprises 10 residues. Germline V lookup: CDR1 DFQATT, CDR2 SNEGSKA (reference sequence). V lost 3 bases to trimming and J lost 7 bases, with 6 bases between them. The CDR3 bases are TGCAGTGCTAGTCTGGGGACCCAGTACTTC. Protein product: CSASLGTQYF.

The chain couples TRBV5-6 to TRBJ1-4; D not certain. V lost 1 base to trimming and J lost 10 bases, with 17 bases between them. The length of the CDR3 is 15 residues. CDR1 and CDR2 (germline): SGHDT, YYEEEE. Here the CDR3 DNA reads TGTGCCAGCAGCTTGAATCCGGCGGCCGGTCGAAAACTGTTTTTT. Its translation: CASSLNPAAGRKLFF.

The V gene is TRBV28, the J gene TRBJ2-7, with 7 positions matching TRBD1. There are 13 residues in the CDR3. Losses at the gene ends were 5 bases for V and 0 bases for J; bases not matched to a gene: 1. Germline V gene sequence: CDR1 MDHEN, CDR2 SYDVKM. The CDR3 reads CASSRDSSYEQYF. The DNA for the CDR3 is TGTGCCAGCAGTCGGGACAGCTCCTACGAGCAGTACTTC.

The rearrangement joins TRBV7-2 to TRBJ2-1; the match to TRBD1 covers 9 bases. The CDR3 covers 15 residues. The trim removed 5 bases at V and 3 bases at J, leaving 5 bases unmatched. Per germline, CDR1 SGHTA and CDR2 FQGNSA. Written as DNA, the CDR3 is TGTGCCAGCAGCCCGGGACAGGGCGTCTACAATGAGCAGTTCTTC. This gives the protein CASSPGQGVYNEQFF.

The chain is built from TRBV27 and TRBJ2-5; 7 bases align to TRBD1. With the DNA end fitting TRBJ2-7 better, the J assignment may be wrong. The CDR3 runs to 14 residues. Germline CDR1 reads MNHEY; CDR2 reads SMNVEV (reference sequence). CDR3 DNA: TGTGCCAGCAGTGCCAGGGACAGTTACTACGAGCAGTACTTC. Translation gives CASSARDSYYEQYF.

The chain couples TRBV28 to TRBJ2-3, with 7 bases that match TRBD2. CDR1 and CDR2 from the germline V gene are MDHEN and SYDVKM. Trimming at V came to 6 bases and at J to 1 base, leaving 13 bases not matched to a gene. This CDR3 is 17 amino acids long. CDR3 region: CASSPREVGVGTDTQYF. CDR3 in DNA: TGTGCCAGCAGCCCCCGGGAGGTGGGGGTCGGCACAGATACGCAGTATTTT.

The chain links TRBV4-3 to TRBJ1-1; D remains ambiguous. V dropped 0 bases and J dropped 5 bases, with 10 bases sitting between them. CDR1 LGHNA and CDR2 YSLEER come from the germline V gene. This CDR3 contains 14 residues. The CDR3 DNA is TGCGCCAGCAGCCAAGATAGATATGGGACTGAAGCTTTCTTT. Amino acid sequence: CASSQDRYGTEAFF.

The chain employs TRBV5-5 and TRBJ2-5, with 9 bases lining up with TRBD1. J was trimmed by 6 bases and V by 4 bases; bases with no gene match: 4. CDR3 length equals 13 residues. From germline, CDR1 is SGHKS and CDR2 YYEKEE (reference sequence). CDR3 sequence (DNA): TGTGCCAGCAGCCAGACAGGGGGACAGACCCAGTACTTC. This gives the protein CASSQTGGQTQYF. Based on the CDR3 plus reference TRBV5-5 and TRBJ2-5, the full variable domain is DAGVTQSPTHLIKTRGQQVTLRCSPISGHKSVSWYQQVLGQGPQFIFQYYEKEERGRGNFPDRFSARQFPNYSSELNVNALLLGDSALYLCASSQTGGQTQYFGPGTRLLVL.

The J gene is TRBJ2-1, the V gene TRBV27, with 9 bases identical to TRBD1. Germline lookup yields CDR1 MNHEY and CDR2 SMNVEV (reference sequence). CDR3 size: 14 residues. Trimming at V came to 6 bases and at J to 8 bases, leaving 8 bases not matched to a gene. The chain's CDR3 is CASRLRDRAHEQFF. The CDR3 DNA follows: TGTGCCAGCAGACTCCGGGACAGGGCACATGAGCAGTTCTTC.

The chain joins TRBV11-3 to TRBJ2-7; D call uncertain. This CDR3 contains 13 residues. Deletions cut 1 base from V and 1 base from J, with 5 bases between. The germline V gene encodes CDR1 SGHNT and CDR2 YENEEA. CDR3 amino acids: CASSLGGSYEQYF. In DNA, the CDR3 is TGTGCCAGCAGCTTAGGAGGTTCCTACGAGCAGTACTTC.